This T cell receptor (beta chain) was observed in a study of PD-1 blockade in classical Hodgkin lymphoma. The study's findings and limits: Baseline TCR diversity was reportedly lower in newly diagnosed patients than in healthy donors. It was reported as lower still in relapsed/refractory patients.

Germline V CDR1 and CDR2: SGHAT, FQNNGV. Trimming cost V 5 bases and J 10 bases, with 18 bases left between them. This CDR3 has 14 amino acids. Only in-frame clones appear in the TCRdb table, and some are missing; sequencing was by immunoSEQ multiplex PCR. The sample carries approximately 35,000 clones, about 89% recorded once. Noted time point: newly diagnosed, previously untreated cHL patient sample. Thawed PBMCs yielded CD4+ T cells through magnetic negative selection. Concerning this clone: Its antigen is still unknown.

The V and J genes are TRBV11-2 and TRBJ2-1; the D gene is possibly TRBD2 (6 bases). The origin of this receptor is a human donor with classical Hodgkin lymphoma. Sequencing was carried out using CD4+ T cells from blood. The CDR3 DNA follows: TGTGCCAGCAGCCACGGGACTTTAGCTGTAGAGCAGTTCTTC. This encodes CASSHGTLAVEQFF.